This record covers a single T cell receptor beta chain. This record belongs to a study of blood T cell repertoires in COVID-19. Across the study: Sources were T cells, B-cell-depleted T cells, or PBMCs; the material itself was cDNA or gDNA.

Original processing notes: Nucleated cell number was recorded as an estimate derived from reference gene primer amplification. This table comes from immunoSEQ multiplex PCR, and its TCRdb copy is limited to in-frame clones, with some not included. D and trimming come from the DNA, and the V and J calls and clone size come from that table. This table has under 95,000 clones, around 85% appearing once. Enrolment of Seattle patients took place during active infection, and they were followed longitudinally. V shed 6 bases and J shed 0 bases, with 8 bases lying between them. This CDR3 region has 14 residues. CDR1 is MDHEN and CDR2 is SYDVKM in the germline V gene.

The source is a woman older than 75 with COVID-19, enrolled during active disease. The genes are TRBV28 and TRBJ2-2; weak D call: TRBD1 (6 bases). Sequencing was done on a sample of peripheral blood. In DNA form, the CDR3 reads TGTGCCAGCAGGGCAGGGGCGAACACCGGGGAGCTGTTTTTT. Amino acid sequence: CASRAGANTGELFF.